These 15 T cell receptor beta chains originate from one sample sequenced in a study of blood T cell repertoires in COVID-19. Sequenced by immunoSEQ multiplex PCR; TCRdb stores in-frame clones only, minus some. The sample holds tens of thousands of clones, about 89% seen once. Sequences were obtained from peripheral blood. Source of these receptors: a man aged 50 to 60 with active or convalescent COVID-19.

DNA for the CDR3: TGTGCCAGCAGCTTAGGAGTCGAGACCCAGTACTTC. Translated, it gives CASSLGVETQYF. The chain links TRBV11-2 to TRBJ2-5; D is ambiguous. The CDR3 totals 12 residues. Between the trimmed V and J ends, which lost 1 base and 5 bases, there was a span of 5 bases. Germline assignment: CDR1 SGHAT and CDR2 FQNNGV.

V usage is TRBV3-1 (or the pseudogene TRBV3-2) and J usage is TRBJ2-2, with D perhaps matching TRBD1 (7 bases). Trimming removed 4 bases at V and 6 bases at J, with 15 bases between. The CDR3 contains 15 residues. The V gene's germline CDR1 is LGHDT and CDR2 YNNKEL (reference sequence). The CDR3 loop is CASSRGAGGSGELFF. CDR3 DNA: TGTGCCAGCAGCCGCGGGGCAGGGGGGTCCGGGGAGCTGTTTTTT.

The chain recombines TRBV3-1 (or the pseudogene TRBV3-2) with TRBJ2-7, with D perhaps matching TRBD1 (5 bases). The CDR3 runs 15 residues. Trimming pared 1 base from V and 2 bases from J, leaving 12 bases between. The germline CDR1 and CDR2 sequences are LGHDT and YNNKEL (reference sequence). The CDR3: CASSQVWQTAYEQYF. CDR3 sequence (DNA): TGTGCCAGCAGCCAAGTGTGGCAGACAGCCTACGAGCAGTACTTC.

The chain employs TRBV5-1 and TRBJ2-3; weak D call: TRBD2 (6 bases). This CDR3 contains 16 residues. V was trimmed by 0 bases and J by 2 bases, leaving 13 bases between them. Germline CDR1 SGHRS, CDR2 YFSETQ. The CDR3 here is CASSLEWGGATDTQYF. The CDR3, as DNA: TGCGCCAGCAGCTTGGAATGGGGCGGGGCCACAGATACGCAGTATTTT.

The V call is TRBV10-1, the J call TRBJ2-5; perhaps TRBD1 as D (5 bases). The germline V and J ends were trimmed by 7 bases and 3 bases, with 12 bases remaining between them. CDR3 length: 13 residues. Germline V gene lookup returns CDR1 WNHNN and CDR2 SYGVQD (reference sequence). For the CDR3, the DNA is TGCGCCAGCACCCCCCCCAGGGAAGAGACCCAGTACTTC. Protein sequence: CASTPPREETQYF.

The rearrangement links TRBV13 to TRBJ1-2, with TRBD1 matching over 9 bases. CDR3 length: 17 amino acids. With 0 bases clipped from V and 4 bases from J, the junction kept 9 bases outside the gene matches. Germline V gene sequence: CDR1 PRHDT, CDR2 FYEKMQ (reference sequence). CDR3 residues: CASSLGATGGAGYGYTF. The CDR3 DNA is TGTGCCAGCAGCTTAGGGGCGACAGGGGGGGCCGGCTATGGCTACACCTTC.

This CDR3 is CASSFRGREQYF. The CDR3 bases are TGTGCCAGCAGCTTCAGGGGGCGAGAGCAGTACTTC. The J gene is TRBJ2-7, the V gene TRBV11-3, with 8 positions matching TRBD1. The CDR3 totals 12 residues. Unmatched junction bases numbered 2, after V lost 3 bases and J lost 7 bases. The germline CDR1 and CDR2 sequences are SGHNT and YENEEA.

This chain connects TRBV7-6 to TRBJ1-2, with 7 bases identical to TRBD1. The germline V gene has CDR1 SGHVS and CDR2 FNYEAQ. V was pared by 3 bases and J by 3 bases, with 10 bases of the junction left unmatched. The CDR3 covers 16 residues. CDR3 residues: CASSFCTGVGDYGYTF. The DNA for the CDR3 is TGTGCCAGCAGCTTTTGTACAGGGGTGGGGGACTATGGCTACACCTTC. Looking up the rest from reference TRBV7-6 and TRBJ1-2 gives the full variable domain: GAGVSQSPRYKVTKRGQDVALRCDPISGHVSLYWYRQALGQGPEFLTYFNYEAQQDKSGLPNDRFSAERPEGSISTLTIQRTEQRDSAMYRCASSFCTGVGDYGYTFGSGTRLTVV.

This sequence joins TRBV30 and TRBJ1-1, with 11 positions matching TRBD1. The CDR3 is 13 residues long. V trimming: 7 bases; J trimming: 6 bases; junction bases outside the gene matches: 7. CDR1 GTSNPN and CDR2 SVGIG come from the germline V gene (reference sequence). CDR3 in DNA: TGTGCCTTTCGGACAGGGGGCATTTCTGAAGCTTTCTTT. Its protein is CAFRTGGISEAFF.

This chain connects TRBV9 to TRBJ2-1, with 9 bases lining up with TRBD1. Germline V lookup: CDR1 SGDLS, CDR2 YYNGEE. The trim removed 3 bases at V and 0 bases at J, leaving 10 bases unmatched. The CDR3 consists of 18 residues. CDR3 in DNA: TGTGCCAGCAGCGGACACCACAGGGGGCTAGGCTCCTACAATGAGCAGTTCTTC. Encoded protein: CASSGHHRGLGSYNEQFF. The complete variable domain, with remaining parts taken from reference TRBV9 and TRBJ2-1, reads DSGVTQTPKHLITATGQRVTLRCSPRSGDLSVYWYQQSLDQGLQFLIQYYNGEERAKGNILERFSAQQFPDLHSELNLSSLELGDSALYFCASSGHHRGLGSYNEQFFGPGTRLTVL.

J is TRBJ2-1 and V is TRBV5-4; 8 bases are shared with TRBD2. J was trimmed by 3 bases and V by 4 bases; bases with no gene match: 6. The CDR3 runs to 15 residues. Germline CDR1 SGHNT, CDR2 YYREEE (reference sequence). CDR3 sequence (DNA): TGTGCCAGCAGCCTCTCAGCGGGGGTCTACAATGAGCAGTTCTTC. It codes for CASSLSAGVYNEQFF.

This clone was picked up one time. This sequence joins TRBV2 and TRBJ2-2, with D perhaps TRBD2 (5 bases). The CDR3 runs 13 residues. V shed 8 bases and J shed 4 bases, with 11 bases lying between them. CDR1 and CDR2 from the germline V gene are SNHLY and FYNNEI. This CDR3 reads CASGEISTGELFF. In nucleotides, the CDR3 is TGTGCCAGCGGGGAGATCAGCACCGGGGAGCTGTTTTTT.

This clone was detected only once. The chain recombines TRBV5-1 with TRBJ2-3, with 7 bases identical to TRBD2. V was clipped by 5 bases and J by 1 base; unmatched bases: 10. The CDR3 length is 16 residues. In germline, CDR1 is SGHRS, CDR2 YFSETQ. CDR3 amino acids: CASRSRAGPGTDTQYF. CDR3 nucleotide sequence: TGCGCCAGCAGATCACGAGCGGGACCCGGCACAGATACGCAGTATTTT. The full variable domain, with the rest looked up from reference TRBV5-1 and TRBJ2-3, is KAGVTQTPRYLIKTRGQQVTLSCSPISGHRSVSWYQQTPGQGLQFLFEYFSETQRNKGNFPGRFSGRQFSNSRSEMNVSTLELGDSALYLCASRSRAGPGTDTQYFGPGTRLTVL.

The CDR3 is CATSRDSAINYGYTF. CDR3 bases: TGTGCCACCAGCAGGGACAGCGCTATTAACTATGGCTACACCTTC. The genes are TRBV15 and TRBJ1-2, with a weak D call TRBD1 (6 bases). Germline loops: CDR1 LNHNV, CDR2 YYDKDF (reference sequence). CDR3 length equals 15 residues. V lost 3 bases and J lost 1, with 12 bases in between.

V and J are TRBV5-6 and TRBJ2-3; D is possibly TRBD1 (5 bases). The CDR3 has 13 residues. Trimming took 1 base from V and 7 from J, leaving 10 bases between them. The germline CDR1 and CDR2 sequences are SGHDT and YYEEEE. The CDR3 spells CASSLTTENTQYF. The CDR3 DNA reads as TGTGCCAGCAGCTTGACGACAGAAAATACGCAGTATTTT.